This TCR beta chain was sequenced in a study of blood T cell repertoires in COVID-19. This clone was observed once. The V gene's germline CDR1 is KGHSH and CDR2 LQKENI. The ends lost 6 bases at V and 3 bases at J; junction bases unmatched: 8. The length of the CDR3 is 15 residues. Here immunoSEQ multiplex PCR was the method, and the copy in TCRdb shows in-frame clones only, minus some. The sample contains approximately 98,000 clones, around 64% of which appear only once. Sequencing used peripheral blood. The rearrangement links TRBV18 to TRBJ2-3; 8 nucleotides agree with TRBD1. This TCR derives from a middle-aged woman with acute or convalescent COVID-19. The CDR3 region is CASSPSRTGTDTQYF. CDR3 nucleotide sequence: TGTGCCAGCTCTCCATCTCGGACAGGGACAGATACGCAGTATTTT.